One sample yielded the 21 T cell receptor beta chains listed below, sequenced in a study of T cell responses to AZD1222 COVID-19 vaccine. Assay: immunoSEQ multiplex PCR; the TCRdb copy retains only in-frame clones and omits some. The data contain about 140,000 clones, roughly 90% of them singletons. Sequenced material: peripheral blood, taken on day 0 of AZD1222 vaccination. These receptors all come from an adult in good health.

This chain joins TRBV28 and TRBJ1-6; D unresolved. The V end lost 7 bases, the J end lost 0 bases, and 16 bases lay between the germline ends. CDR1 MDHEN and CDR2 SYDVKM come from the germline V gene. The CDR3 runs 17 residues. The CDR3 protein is CASTTRPGSSYNSPLHF. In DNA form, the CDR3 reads TGTGCCAGCACCACTAGGCCTGGGAGCTCCTATAATTCACCCCTCCACTTT. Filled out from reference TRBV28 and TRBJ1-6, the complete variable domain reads DVKVTQSSRYLVKRTGEKVFLECVQDMDHENMFWYRQDPGLGLRLIYFSYDVKMKEKGDIPEGYSVSREKKERFSLILESASTNQTSMYLCASTTRPGSSYNSPLHFGNGTRLTVT.

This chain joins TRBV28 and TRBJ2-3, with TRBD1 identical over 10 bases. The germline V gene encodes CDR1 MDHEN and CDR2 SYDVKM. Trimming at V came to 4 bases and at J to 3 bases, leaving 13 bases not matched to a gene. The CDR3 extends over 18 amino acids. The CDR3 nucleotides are TGTGCCAGCAGTTCAATACGAAGACAGGGGGCGGGTACAGATACGCAGTATTTT. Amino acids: CASSSIRRQGAGTDTQYF.

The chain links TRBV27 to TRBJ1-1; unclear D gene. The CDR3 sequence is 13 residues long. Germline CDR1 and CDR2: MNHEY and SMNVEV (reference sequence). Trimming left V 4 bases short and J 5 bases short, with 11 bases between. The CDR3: CASSYGRETEAFF. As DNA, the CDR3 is TGTGCCAGCAGTTACGGGAGGGAAACTGAAGCTTTCTTT.

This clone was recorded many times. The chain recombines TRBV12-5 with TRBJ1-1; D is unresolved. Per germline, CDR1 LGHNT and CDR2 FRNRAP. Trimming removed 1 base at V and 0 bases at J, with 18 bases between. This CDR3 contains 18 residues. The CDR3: CASGLAYRREKMNTEAFF. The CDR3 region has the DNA TGTGCTAGTGGTTTGGCGTACAGAAGGGAGAAGATGAACACTGAAGCTTTCTTT.

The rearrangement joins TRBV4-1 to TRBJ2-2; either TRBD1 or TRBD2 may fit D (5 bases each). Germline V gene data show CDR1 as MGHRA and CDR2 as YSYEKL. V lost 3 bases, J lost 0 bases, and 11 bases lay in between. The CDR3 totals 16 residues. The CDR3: CASSQGRAANTGELFF. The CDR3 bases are TGCGCCAGCAGCCAGGGGCGAGCGGCGAACACCGGGGAGCTGTTTTTT.

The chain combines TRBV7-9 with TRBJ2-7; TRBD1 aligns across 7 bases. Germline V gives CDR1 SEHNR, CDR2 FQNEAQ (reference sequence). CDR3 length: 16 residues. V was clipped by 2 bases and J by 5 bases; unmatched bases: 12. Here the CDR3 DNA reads TGTGCCAGCAGCTTAAGGGCGACAGGGTTTGTCGACGAGCAGTACTTC. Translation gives CASSLRATGFVDEQYF.

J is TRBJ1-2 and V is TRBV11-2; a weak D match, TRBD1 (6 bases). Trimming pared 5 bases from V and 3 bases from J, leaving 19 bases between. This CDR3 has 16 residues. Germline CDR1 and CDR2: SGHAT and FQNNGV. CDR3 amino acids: CASSVTRTGGDYGYTF. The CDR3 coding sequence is TGTGCCAGCAGCGTTACTCGAACCGGGGGCGACTATGGCTACACCTTC.

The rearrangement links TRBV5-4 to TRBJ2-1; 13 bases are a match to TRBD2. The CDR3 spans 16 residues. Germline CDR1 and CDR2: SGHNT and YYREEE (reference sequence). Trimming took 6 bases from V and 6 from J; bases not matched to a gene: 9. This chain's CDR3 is CASTRKLAGGGNEQFF. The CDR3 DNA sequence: TGTGCCAGCACCAGAAAACTAGCGGGAGGGGGCAATGAGCAGTTCTTC.

CDR3 residues: CASSRRRSYEQYF. For the CDR3, the DNA is TGTGCCAGCAGCCGCCGGCGGTCCTACGAGCAGTACTTC. The V and J genes are TRBV3-1 (or the pseudogene TRBV3-2) and TRBJ2-7; the D is unclear. V was cut by 4 bases and J by 1 base, with 8 bases left in between. Germline CDR1 LGHDT, CDR2 YNNKEL (reference sequence). The CDR3 sequence is 13 residues long.

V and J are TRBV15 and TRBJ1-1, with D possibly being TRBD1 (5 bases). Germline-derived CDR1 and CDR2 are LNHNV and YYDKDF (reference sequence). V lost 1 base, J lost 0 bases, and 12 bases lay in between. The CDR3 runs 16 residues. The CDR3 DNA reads TGTGCCACCAGCAGAGTGCCGGGGGGTATGAACACTGAAGCTTTCTTT. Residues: CATSRVPGGMNTEAFF.

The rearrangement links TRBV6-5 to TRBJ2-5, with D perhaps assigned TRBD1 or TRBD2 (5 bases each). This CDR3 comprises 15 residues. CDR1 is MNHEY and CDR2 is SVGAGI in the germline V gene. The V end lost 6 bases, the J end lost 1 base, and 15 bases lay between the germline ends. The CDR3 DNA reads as TGTGCCAGCAGCGGACGGCAGGGACGCCAAGAGACCCAGTACTTC. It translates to CASSGRQGRQETQYF.

The CDR3 DNA is TGTGCCAGCAAGGGGAACAATGAGCAGTTCTTC. Protein sequence: CASKGNNEQFF. The chain uses TRBV12-3 or TRBV12-4 and TRBJ2-1, with a weak D call TRBD1 (5 bases). Trimming stripped 7 bases from V and 5 bases from J, with 6 bases between. The CDR3 runs 11 residues.

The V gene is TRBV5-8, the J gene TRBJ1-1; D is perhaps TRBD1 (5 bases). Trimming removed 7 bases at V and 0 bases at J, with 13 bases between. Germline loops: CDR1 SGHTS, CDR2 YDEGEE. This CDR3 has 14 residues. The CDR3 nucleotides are TGTGCCAGCTCTCGGCGGGGGTTGAACACTGAAGCTTTCTTT. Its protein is CASSRRGLNTEAFF. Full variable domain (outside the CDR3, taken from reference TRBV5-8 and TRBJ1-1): EAGVTQSPTHLIKTRGQQATLRCSPISGHTSVYWYQQALGLGLQFLLWYDEGEERNRGNFPPRFSGRQFPNYSSELNVNALELEDSALYLCASSRRGLNTEAFFGQGTRLTVV.

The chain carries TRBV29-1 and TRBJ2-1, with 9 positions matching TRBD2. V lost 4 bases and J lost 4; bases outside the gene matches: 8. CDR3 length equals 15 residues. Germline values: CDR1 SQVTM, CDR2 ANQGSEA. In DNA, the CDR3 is TGCAGCGTTGTTTCTAGCGGGATTATATACAATGAGCAGTTCTTC. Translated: CSVVSSGIIYNEQFF.

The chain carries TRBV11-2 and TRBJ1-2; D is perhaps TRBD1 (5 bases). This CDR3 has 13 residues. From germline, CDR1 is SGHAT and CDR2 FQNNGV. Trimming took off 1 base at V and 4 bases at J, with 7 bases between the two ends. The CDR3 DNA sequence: TGTGCCAGCAGCTTAGCGGGGGGCTATGGCTACACCTTC. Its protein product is CASSLAGGYGYTF.

The DNA for the CDR3 is TGTGCCAGCAGTGTGGAGACTAGGTGGCAGTTCTTC. It is translated as CASSVETRWQFF. This chain uses TRBV2 with TRBJ2-1, with D possibly being TRBD2 (6 bases). The CDR3 is 12 residues long. The ends were cut back, 4 bases at V and 12 bases at J, with 13 bases in the middle. The germline V gene encodes CDR1 SNHLY and CDR2 FYNNEI.

Here the CDR3 DNA reads TGCGCCAGCAGCCAAGATCTTCGGGGAGGCACTGAAGCTTTCTTT. Its protein product is CASSQDLRGGTEAFF. The J gene is TRBJ1-1, the V gene TRBV4-3, with D unclear. The length of the CDR3 is 15 residues. Germline values: CDR1 LGHNA, CDR2 YSLEER. The V and J ends lost 0 bases and 4 bases respectively, with 12 bases between them.

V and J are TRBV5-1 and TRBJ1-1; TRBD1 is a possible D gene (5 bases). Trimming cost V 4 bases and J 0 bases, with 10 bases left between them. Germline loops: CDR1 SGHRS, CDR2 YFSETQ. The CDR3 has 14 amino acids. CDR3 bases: TGCGCCAGCAGCATAGGGGTCCTGAACACTGAAGCTTTCTTT. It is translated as CASSIGVLNTEAFF.

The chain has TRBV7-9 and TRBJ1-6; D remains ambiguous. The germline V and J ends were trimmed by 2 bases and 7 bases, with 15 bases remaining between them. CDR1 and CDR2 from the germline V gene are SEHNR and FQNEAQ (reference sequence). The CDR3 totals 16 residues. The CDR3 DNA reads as TGTGCCAGCAGCTTAAGTAAAGGGCAGCTGAATTCACCCCTCCACTTT. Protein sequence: CASSLSKGQLNSPLHF.

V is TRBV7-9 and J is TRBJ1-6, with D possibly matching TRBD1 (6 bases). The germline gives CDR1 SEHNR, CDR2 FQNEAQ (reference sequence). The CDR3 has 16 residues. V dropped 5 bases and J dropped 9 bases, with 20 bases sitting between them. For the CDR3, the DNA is TGTGCCAGCAGCCATGGACAGCCACGGCCCTTTTCACCCCTCCACTTT. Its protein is CASSHGQPRPFSPLHF.

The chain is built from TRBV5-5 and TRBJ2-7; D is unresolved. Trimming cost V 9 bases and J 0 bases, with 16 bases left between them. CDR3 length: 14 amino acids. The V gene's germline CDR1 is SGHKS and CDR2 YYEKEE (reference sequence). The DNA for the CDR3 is TGTGCCACCCACCCCAGGCCAGACTCCTACGAGCAGTACTTC. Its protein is CATHPRPDSYEQYF. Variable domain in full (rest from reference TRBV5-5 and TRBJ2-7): DAGVTQSPTHLIKTRGQQVTLRCSPISGHKSVSWYQQVLGQGPQFIFQYYEKEERGRGNFPDRFSARQFPNYSSELNVNALLLGDSALYLCATHPRPDSYEQYFGPGTRLTVT.